These 28 T cell receptor beta chains came from one sample sequenced in a study of vaccination effects on CD4 cells after COVID-19. Sequencing was performed with immunoSEQ multiplex PCR; in TCRdb, only in-frame clones are kept and a portion is missing. The sample includes 15,000 to 20,000 clones, about 78% of them seen just once. For these receptors, no antigen is known. Antigen-specific CD4+ T cells were first expanded with viral peptide pools by the ViraFEST assay and only then sequenced. Isolation of CD4+ T cells took place after about 10 days of culture. Two doses of BNT162b2 or mRNA-1273 vaccine were administered to participants. The starting material was CD4+ T cells from PBMCs cultured with HCoV-NL63 spike peptides, obtained after COVID-19 vaccination. The receptors originated from a human donor who received a COVID-19 vaccine.

For the CDR3, the DNA is TGTGCCAGCAGTTTGGGAGGGACCGTTGGAAACACCATATATTTT. It yields the protein CASSLGGTVGNTIYF. The chain employs TRBV6-5 and TRBJ1-3; D possibly corresponds to TRBD1 (5 bases). The germline CDR1 and CDR2 sequences are MNHEY and SVGAGI. V lost 4 bases, J lost 3 bases, and 13 bases lay in between. The CDR3 has 15 residues.

V usage is TRBV15 and J usage is TRBJ2-3; maybe TRBD1 (6 bases). The CDR3 sequence is 15 residues long. Germline V gives CDR1 LNHNV, CDR2 YYDKDF (reference sequence). Trimming cost V 1 base and J 1 base, with 9 bases left between them. The CDR3 DNA sequence: TGTGCCACCAGCAGAGGGGGGCAGGGCACAGATACGCAGTATTTT. Translating gives CATSRGGQGTDTQYF.

The V call is TRBV7-2, the J call TRBJ2-1, with 12 nucleotides matching TRBD1. CDR3 length equals 12 residues. Germline-derived CDR1 and CDR2 are SGHTA and FQGNSA. Losses at the gene ends were 4 bases for V and 15 bases for J; bases not matched to a gene: 4. Here the CDR3 reads CASSSGTGGLFF. The CDR3, as DNA: TGTGCCAGCAGCTCGGGGACAGGGGGCCTGTTCTTC.

The chain links TRBV27 to TRBJ1-2; D gene uncertain. The CDR3 sequence is 15 residues long. Germline-derived CDR1 and CDR2 are MNHEY and SMNVEV (reference sequence). The V end was cut by 0 bases, the J end by 4 bases, with 12 bases between. In DNA, the CDR3 is TGTGCCAGCAGTTTATCGACTGGACGGATCTATGGCTACACCTTC. Its protein product is CASSLSTGRIYGYTF.

This sequence joins TRBV19 and TRBJ1-2; D is unresolved. CDR3 length: 14 residues. Trimming cost V 0 bases and J 4 bases, with 9 bases left between them. CDR1 and CDR2 (germline): LNHDA, SQIVND (reference sequence). CDR3 region: CASSIDGPSYGYTF. The CDR3 bases are TGTGCCAGTAGTATAGATGGACCCTCCTATGGCTACACCTTC.

J is TRBJ1-2 and V is TRBV3-1 (or the pseudogene TRBV3-2); no clear D gene. V was pared by 0 bases and J by 1 base, with 6 bases between. The CDR3 consists of 14 residues. The germline V gene encodes CDR1 LGHDT and CDR2 YNNKEL (reference sequence). DNA for the CDR3: TGTGCCAGCAGCCAAGAAGAGTTTAACTATGGCTACACCTTC. It yields the protein CASSQEEFNYGYTF.

V is TRBV7-9 and J is TRBJ2-7, with TRBD2 matching 10 bases. From germline, CDR1 is SEHNR and CDR2 FQNEAQ (reference sequence). CDR3 size: 16 residues. Losses at the gene ends were 1 base for V and 3 bases for J; bases not matched to a gene: 6. The CDR3: CASSLGGLADDYEQYF. CDR3 nucleotide sequence: TGTGCCAGCAGCTTAGGTGGACTAGCGGACGACTACGAGCAGTACTTC. Supplemented by reference TRBV7-9 and TRBJ2-7, the full variable domain reads DTGVSQNPRHKITKRGQNVTFRCDPISEHNRLYWYRQTLGQGPEFLTYFQNEAQLEKSRLLSDRFSAERPKGSFSTLEIQRTEQGDSAMYLCASSLGGLADDYEQYFGPGTRLTVT.

The chain uses TRBV21-1 and TRBJ2-2; whether TRBD1, the table's D call, matches the DNA was not checked. TRBV21-1 is an annotated pseudogene. CDR3 length: 16 amino acids. This chain's CDR3 is CASIRGLESNTGELFF. The CDR3 nucleotides are TGTGCCAGCATCAGGGGATTGGAATCGAACACCGGGGAGCTGTTTTTT.

J is TRBJ2-3 and V is TRBV11-2; weak D call: TRBD2 (6 bases). The germline V gene encodes CDR1 SGHAT and CDR2 FQNNGV. V was cut by 6 bases and J by 8 bases, with 33 bases left in between. CDR3 size: 19 residues. The CDR3, as DNA: TGTGCCAGCAGTCTAATTCAAACTCCTCGCGGGGACGCTCGGGGTACGCAGTATTTT. This codes for CASSLIQTPRGDARGTQYF.

This rearrangement joins TRBV5-1 to TRBJ1-2; weak D call: TRBD1 (5 bases). Germline loops: CDR1 SGHRS, CDR2 YFSETQ. V was clipped by 4 bases and J by 0 bases, with 13 bases between them. CDR3 length: 15 residues. CDR3 sequence: CASSPRDLTNYGYTF. In nucleotides, the CDR3 is TGCGCCAGCAGCCCGAGGGACTTGACTAACTATGGCTACACCTTC.

Only a few counts were recorded for this clone. The chain couples TRBV5-1 to TRBJ1-5; maybe TRBD1 (5 bases). The ends were cut back, 1 base at V and 7 bases at J, with 9 bases in the middle. This CDR3 has 13 amino acids. Looked up from germline, CDR1 is SGHRS and CDR2 is YFSETQ. CDR3 amino acids: CASSLSGQQPQHF. CDR3 coding DNA: TGCGCCAGCAGCTTGTCAGGGCAACAGCCCCAGCATTTT.

The V gene is TRBV20-1, the J gene TRBJ2-3, with TRBD2 matching 11 bases. Unmatched junction bases numbered 3, after V lost 3 bases and J lost 4 bases. The CDR3 totals 14 residues. Germline CDR1 DFQATT, CDR2 SNEGSKA (reference sequence). Here the CDR3 reads CSASISGGADTQYF. CDR3 bases: TGCAGTGCTAGTATTAGCGGGGGGGCAGATACGCAGTATTTT.

About this clone: Relative to the germline gene, one junction end is altered; a read error may explain this. The chain carries TRBV7-2 and TRBJ1-2, with D perhaps matching TRBD1 (5 bases). Germline V lookup: CDR1 SGHTA, CDR2 FQGNSA. The CDR3 covers 12 residues. This CDR3 reads CASSLNGGFPAF. For the CDR3, the DNA is TGTGCCAGCAGCTTAAATGGGGGGTTCCCAGCCTTC.

By share of the sample, this clone is large. The chain uses TRBV10-3 and TRBJ2-1; no firm D call. Trimming removed 6 bases from V and 6 bases from J, with 12 bases in between. The CDR3 loop spans 13 amino acids. The germline V gene has CDR1 ENHRY and CDR2 SYGVKD. The CDR3 region is CAISQVAPNEQFF. CDR3 DNA: TGTGCCATCAGCCAGGTAGCCCCCAATGAGCAGTTCTTC.

The chain links TRBV18 to TRBJ2-2, with TRBD2 matching 8 bases. J was trimmed by 6 bases and V by 0 bases; bases with no gene match: 9. The CDR3 contains 17 residues. Germline loops: CDR1 KGHSH, CDR2 LQKENI. CDR3 sequence (DNA): TGTGCCAGCTCACCACCGGGAGCGGGAGCGGGCGCCGGGGAGCTGTTTTTT. Translating gives CASSPPGAGAGAGELFF.

V usage is TRBV6-5 and J usage is TRBJ1-4; tentative D call: TRBD1 (5 bases). Germline lookup yields CDR1 MNHEY and CDR2 SVGAGI. This CDR3 has 16 residues. V lost 4 bases and J 8 bases, leaving 20 bases between the germline ends. Here the CDR3 reads CASSFNTRDPKEKLFF. CDR3 nucleotide sequence: TGTGCCAGCAGTTTTAATACCCGGGACCCAAAGGAAAAACTGTTTTTT.

The gene calls are TRBV10-3 and TRBJ1-2; D perhaps matches TRBD1 (5 bases). CDR1 and CDR2 from the germline V gene are ENHRY and SYGVKD. V shed 2 bases and J shed 7 bases, with 14 bases lying between them. The length of the CDR3 is 14 residues. The chain's CDR3 is CAISETTGGPGYTF. CDR3 sequence (DNA): TGTGCCATCAGTGAGACAACAGGAGGTCCTGGCTACACCTTC.

The chain joins TRBV21-1 to TRBJ1-3. TRBV21-1 is reported as a pseudogene. CDR3 length equals 17 residues. CDR3 residues: CASSKERAADSGNTIYF. The CDR3 nucleotides are TGTGCCAGCAGCAAAGAGAGGGCCGCCGACTCTGGAAACACCATATATTTT.

CDR3 protein: CASSFGLASGAYEQYF. CDR3 bases: TGTGCCAGTAGTTTCGGACTAGCTTCGGGCGCCTACGAGCAGTACTTC. This sequence joins TRBV19 and TRBJ2-7; 8 positions match TRBD2. V shed 5 bases, J shed 2 bases, and the junction held 11 bases outside the gene matches. The CDR3 length is 16 residues. The V gene's germline CDR1 is LNHDA and CDR2 SQIVND (reference sequence).

The chain couples TRBV11-2 to TRBJ2-7, with D tentatively TRBD2 (6 bases). The germline V gene has CDR1 SGHAT and CDR2 FQNNGV. Trimming cost V 4 bases and J 6 bases, with 13 bases left between them. CDR3 length: 13 residues. This CDR3 is CASSYGVGGEQYF. CDR3 sequence (DNA): TGTGCCAGCAGCTACGGTGTGGGAGGCGAGCAGTACTTC.

The chain employs TRBV6-2 or TRBV6-3 and TRBJ2-2, with a weak D call TRBD1 (5 bases). Per the germline V gene, CDR1 is MNHEY and CDR2 is SVGEGT. CDR3 size: 16 residues. V was trimmed by 5 bases and J by 1 base, leaving 14 bases between them. CDR3 bases: TGTGCCAGCAGTAGTCATGGAGACAGGAACACCGGGGAGCTGTTTTTT. Protein product: CASSSHGDRNTGELFF.

The V gene is TRBV6-1, the J gene TRBJ2-7, with TRBD1 as a possible D gene (6 bases). V was pared by 0 bases and J by 2 bases, with 14 bases between. Germline V lookup: CDR1 MNHNS, CDR2 SASEGT. The CDR3 has 16 residues. This chain's CDR3 is CASSEAGQGTPYEQYF. The CDR3 DNA reads as TGTGCCAGCAGTGAAGCCGGGCAGGGGACGCCCTACGAGCAGTACTTC.

The CDR3 DNA follows: TGTGCCAGCGGGACTGGCATGAACACTGAAGCTTTCTTT. It translates to CASGTGMNTEAFF. V usage is TRBV2 and J usage is TRBJ1-1, with D perhaps TRBD1 (5 bases). V lost 8 bases to trimming and J lost 0 bases, with 10 bases between them. Germline V lookup: CDR1 SNHLY, CDR2 FYNNEI. This CDR3 has 13 residues.

This clone was picked up one time. J is TRBJ2-2 and V is TRBV2; tentative D call: TRBD1 (5 bases). Trimming cost V 1 base and J 7 bases, with 10 bases left between them. Germline loops: CDR1 SNHLY, CDR2 FYNNEI. The CDR3 has 14 amino acids. The CDR3 here is CASSEGGVGGELFF. In DNA form, the CDR3 reads TGTGCCAGCAGTGAAGGGGGCGTCGGCGGGGAGCTGTTTTTT.

The V call is TRBV5-4, the J call TRBJ2-7; possibly TRBD1 for D (7 bases). Deletions cut 5 bases from V and 0 bases from J, with 12 bases between. The germline V gene has CDR1 SGHNT and CDR2 YYREEE (reference sequence). The CDR3 contains 14 residues. The chain's CDR3 is CASRRGTDSYEQYF. The CDR3, as DNA: TGTGCCAGCAGACGCGGGACAGACTCCTACGAGCAGTACTTC.

This clone was counted a single time. The chain combines TRBV25-1 with TRBJ1-1; D is perhaps TRBD1 (5 bases). Trimming stripped 5 bases from V and 1 base from J, with 11 bases between. Germline CDR1 reads MGHDK; CDR2 reads SYGVNS. The CDR3 covers 14 residues. CDR3 nucleotide sequence: TGTGCCAGCAGTTTGGGGGGGGAGAACACTGAAGCTTTCTTT. Translating it yields CASSLGGENTEAFF.

V usage is TRBV7-9 and J usage is TRBJ1-2; D unresolved. The CDR3 is 15 residues long. The V gene lost 4 bases and the J gene lost 4 bases, with 16 bases spanning the gap. CDR1 SEHNR and CDR2 FQNEAQ come from the germline V gene (reference sequence). CDR3 DNA sequence: TGTGCCAGCAGCTCCCGGGGTGGAGGCCTCTATGGCTACACCTTC. This encodes CASSSRGGGLYGYTF.

The chain is built from TRBV5-4 and TRBJ2-7; the match to TRBD2 covers 7 bases. Trimming took 0 bases from V and 3 from J; bases not matched to a gene: 9. Germline V gene data show CDR1 as SGHNT and CDR2 as YYREEE (reference sequence). The CDR3 loop spans 16 amino acids. This CDR3 reads CASSLGKAGSNYEQYF. CDR3 in DNA: TGTGCCAGCAGCTTGGGCAAAGCGGGATCCAACTACGAGCAGTACTTC.